Listed here are 21 T cell receptor beta chains from one sample, sequenced in a study of technical replicates of blood from several donors. Repertoires were generated with immunoSEQ multiplex PCR, while TCRdb's copy carries only in-frame clones and drops some. The sample has roughly 65,000 clones, approximately 88% seen once. Sequenced sample: PBMCs. All receptors derive from a human donor in good health. Some clones in this sample may be carry-over from other donors' samples.

The CDR3 loop is CASSVKGVGGRASFQYF. The CDR3 DNA sequence: TGTGCCAGCAGCGTAAAAGGTGTGGGCGGGAGGGCCTCGTTTCAGTACTTC. This chain links TRBV9 with TRBJ2-5; TRBD2 aligns across 9 bases. Germline V gene data show CDR1 as SGDLS and CDR2 as YYNGEE. The CDR3 loop spans 17 amino acids. Trimming cost V 1 base and J 11 bases; bases outside gene matches: 18.

The V and J genes are TRBV6-5 and TRBJ2-4; TRBD1 is a possible D gene (5 bases). V gave up 2 bases and J gave up 2 bases, with 13 bases separating them. Germline V gene data show CDR1 as MNHEY and CDR2 as SVGAGI. The CDR3 is made up of 16 amino acids. CDR3 region: CASSYTVGASKNIQYF. CDR3 sequence (DNA): TGTGCCAGCAGTTACACAGTAGGGGCATCCAAAAACATTCAGTACTTC.

This clone was observed a handful of times. The J gene is TRBJ1-4, the V gene TRBV5-5; 9 bases are shared with TRBD1. The V segment lost 2 bases and the J segment 8 bases; nucleotides outside the gene matches: 7. CDR3 length: 15 residues. CDR1 is SGHKS, CDR2 YYEKEE, per germline (reference sequence). The CDR3 loop is CASSFEGQGWEKLFF. The CDR3 bases are TGTGCCAGCAGCTTTGAGGGACAGGGTTGGGAAAAACTGTTTTTT.

The chain recombines TRBV11-2 with TRBJ2-5; 9 bases agree with TRBD1. The trim removed 10 bases at V and 6 bases at J, leaving 9 bases unmatched. CDR3 length: 13 amino acids. Looked up from germline, CDR1 is SGHAT and CDR2 is FQNNGV. This CDR3 is CATSGQGIQTQYF. CDR3 coding DNA: TGTGCCACCTCGGGACAGGGTATCCAGACCCAGTACTTC.

The gene calls are TRBV5-1 and TRBJ2-5; TRBD2 might be the D (6 bases). CDR3 length equals 16 residues. Germline lookup yields CDR1 SGHRS and CDR2 YFSETQ. Trimming removed 0 bases from V and 4 bases from J, with 16 bases in between. CDR3 DNA sequence: TGCGCCAGCAGCTTGGGCGCAACGGGAGCGACAGAGACCCAGTACTTC. Protein sequence: CASSLGATGATETQYF. Combining the CDR3 with reference TRBV5-1 and TRBJ2-5 gives the whole variable domain KAGVTQTPRYLIKTRGQQVTLSCSPISGHRSVSWYQQTPGQGLQFLFEYFSETQRNKGNFPGRFSGRQFSNSRSEMNVSTLELGDSALYLCASSLGATGATETQYFGPGTRLLVL.

This chain links TRBV4-3 with TRBJ1-3; 9 positions match TRBD1. The CDR3 is 16 amino acids. CDR1 is LGHNA and CDR2 is YSLEER in the germline V gene. V trimming: 1 base; J trimming: 5 bases; junction bases outside the gene matches: 6. Written as DNA, the CDR3 is TGCGCCAGCAGCCAAGTCTCCGGGACAGGGAGAAACACCATATATTTT. It encodes CASSQVSGTGRNTIYF.

The gene calls are TRBV9 and TRBJ1-5; D is unresolved. Trimming removed 0 bases from V and 3 bases from J, with 10 bases in between. This CDR3 is built from 15 residues. CDR1 and CDR2 (germline): SGDLS, YYNGEE. CDR3 DNA sequence: TGTGCCAGCAGCGTAGGGATGGGCGTCAATCAGCCCCAGCATTTT. Translating it yields CASSVGMGVNQPQHF.

The gene calls are TRBV7-2 and TRBJ1-6; no clear D gene. V was shortened by 5 bases and J by 4 bases, with 12 bases between the two germline ends. The CDR3 is made up of 15 amino acids. Germline V gene sequence: CDR1 SGHTA, CDR2 FQGNSA. Here the CDR3 reads CASSRPRGYNSPLHF. As DNA, the CDR3 is TGTGCCAGCAGCCGCCCGAGAGGTTATAATTCACCCCTCCACTTT.

The rearrangement uses TRBV7-6 and TRBJ1-2; 9 positions agree with TRBD1. The germline gives CDR1 SGHVS, CDR2 FNYEAQ. This CDR3 region has 12 residues. V was pared by 5 bases and J by 7 bases, with 2 bases of the junction left unmatched. CDR3 loop: CASSDRGGGYTF. As DNA, the CDR3 is TGTGCCAGCAGCGACAGGGGGGGTGGCTACACCTTC.

The V call is TRBV4-3, the J call TRBJ2-1; the D gene is possibly TRBD1 (6 bases). The CDR3 covers 15 residues. V was trimmed by 4 bases and J by 4 bases, leaving 14 bases between them. CDR1 and CDR2 (germline): LGHNA, YSLEER. DNA for the CDR3: TGCGCCAGCAGCCCAAAAACAGGGACATACAATGAGCAGTTCTTC. Translation: CASSPKTGTYNEQFF.

DNA for the CDR3: TGTGCCAGCAGCCTGAGCGGGGGGGCTAACTACAATGAGCAGTTCTTC. It encodes CASSLSGGANYNEQFF. This chain joins TRBV7-3 and TRBJ2-1; TRBD2 matches at 10 bases. Germline V gene sequence: CDR1 SGHTA, CDR2 FQGTGA. This CDR3 comprises 16 residues. V dropped 5 bases and J dropped 3; count of bases not matched to a gene: 7.

This clone showed up just once. The J gene is TRBJ2-3, the V gene TRBV7-9; D is unresolved. Trimming shortened V by 8 bases and J by 3 bases, and 6 bases separated the two germline ends. CDR1 and CDR2 (germline): SEHNR, FQNEAQ (reference sequence). The CDR3 has 11 residues. The CDR3 region is CASSETDTQYF. As DNA, the CDR3 is TGTGCCAGCTCGGAGACAGATACGCAGTATTTT. The variable domain in full, completed from reference TRBV7-9 and TRBJ2-3, reads DTGVSQNPRHKITKRGQNVTFRCDPISEHNRLYWYRQTLGQGPEFLTYFQNEAQLEKSRLLSDRFSAERPKGSFSTLEIQRTEQGDSAMYLCASSETDTQYFGPGTRLTVL.

The V gene is TRBV5-1, the J gene TRBJ2-1; TRBD2 matches at 7 bases. The V gene's germline CDR1 is SGHRS and CDR2 YFSETQ. V trimming: 7 bases; J trimming: 5 bases; junction bases outside the gene matches: 9. The CDR3 spans 14 residues. The CDR3 spells CASCPGLADNEQFF. The CDR3 DNA follows: TGCGCCAGCTGCCCGGGGCTAGCGGACAATGAGCAGTTCTTC.

CDR3 nucleotide sequence: TGTGCCAGTAGTATTGGGACTGGGGTCTACGAGCAGTACTTC. Amino acids: CASSIGTGVYEQYF. The gene calls are TRBV19 and TRBJ2-7; D perhaps matches TRBD2 (6 bases). The CDR3 loop spans 14 amino acids. Germline V gives CDR1 LNHDA, CDR2 SQIVND (reference sequence). Trimming took off 3 bases at V and 3 bases at J, with 12 bases between the two ends.

This sequence joins TRBV9 and TRBJ2-3; 8 bases align to TRBD1. There are 16 residues in the CDR3. Germline CDR1 SGDLS, CDR2 YYNGEE. With 0 bases clipped from V and 5 bases from J, the junction kept 8 bases outside the gene matches. CDR3 protein: CASSVVGQGARDTQYF. In DNA form, the CDR3 reads TGTGCCAGCAGCGTAGTGGGGCAGGGGGCCAGAGATACGCAGTATTTT.

V usage is TRBV7-3 and J usage is TRBJ2-2; TRBD2 might be the D (6 bases). This CDR3 has 14 amino acids. The ends were cut back, 5 bases at V and 5 bases at J, with 12 bases in the middle. CDR1 and CDR2 (germline): SGHTA, FQGTGA. CDR3 sequence: CASSRAGGTGELFF. The CDR3 region has the DNA TGTGCCAGCAGCAGGGCCGGAGGGACCGGGGAGCTGTTTTTT.

This clone was seen only once. V usage is TRBV7-3 and J usage is TRBJ1-2; 9 bases map to TRBD1. Germline assignment: CDR1 SGHTA and CDR2 FQGTGA. This CDR3 contains 16 residues. After removal of 2 bases from V and 3 bases from J, the junction contained 7 bases not matched to a gene. The CDR3 is CASSLGWDRAYYGYTF. CDR3 nucleotides: TGTGCCAGCAGCTTAGGGTGGGACAGGGCATACTATGGCTACACCTTC.

CDR3 loop: CASSEYGAGGLKVVTQYF. CDR3 DNA sequence: TGTGCCAGCAGTGAATATGGAGCGGGAGGCCTAAAAGTCGTTACGCAGTATTTT. V is TRBV2 and J is TRBJ2-3; TRBD2 matches at 9 bases. Germline lookup yields CDR1 SNHLY and CDR2 FYNNEI. This CDR3 contains 18 residues. The ends lost 2 bases at V and 8 bases at J; junction bases unmatched: 17.

This clone appeared a single time. CDR3 in DNA: TGTGCCAGCAGCTTAGCGGGGGGAACTTACGAGCAGTACTTC. Amino acid sequence: CASSLAGGTYEQYF. V is TRBV11-2 and J is TRBJ2-7; 7 positions match TRBD2. V lost 1 base to trimming and J lost 4 bases; unmatched junction nucleotides: 4. Looked up from germline, CDR1 is SGHAT and CDR2 is FQNNGV. CDR3 length: 14 amino acids.

The V gene is TRBV7-2, the J gene TRBJ2-5; weak D call: TRBD1 (5 bases). Trimming shortened V by 4 bases and J by 1 base, and 10 bases separated the two germline ends. From germline, CDR1 is SGHTA and CDR2 FQGNSA. The CDR3 is 14 residues long. CDR3 protein: CASSSARVQETQYF. CDR3 nucleotide sequence: TGTGCCAGCAGCTCCGCCAGGGTCCAAGAGACCCAGTACTTC.

The gene calls are TRBV9 and TRBJ1-1; D is possibly TRBD1 (5 bases). Germline lookup yields CDR1 SGDLS and CDR2 YYNGEE. The CDR3 contains 15 residues. Trimming stripped 0 bases from V and 0 bases from J, with 9 bases between. CDR3 loop: CASSVDGGMNTEAFF. For the CDR3, the DNA is TGTGCCAGCAGCGTAGATGGGGGGATGAACACTGAAGCTTTCTTT.